Below are 13 T cell receptor beta chains sequenced from a single sample in a study of shared clonotypes between healthy human individuals. CD45RO-negative, CCR7-positively selected cells formed the naive CD8 fraction, excluding terminally differentiated effector memory CD45RA+ cells. The method was immunoSEQ multiplex PCR; TCRdb's version includes in-frame clones alone and lacks a portion of them. The sample yields roughly 1,800,000 clones, about 95% seen once. Sequencing was performed on naive CD8+ T cells sorted from blood. Every receptor here comes from a man between 18 and 35 years old in good health.

The rearrangement joins TRBV7-6 to TRBJ2-7; 7 bases are a match to TRBD1. Losses at the gene ends were 5 bases for V and 1 base for J; bases not matched to a gene: 8. The CDR3 has 15 amino acids. The germline V gene has CDR1 SGHVS and CDR2 FNYEAQ. In DNA, the CDR3 is TGTGCCAGCAGCGGGCGCCGACAGGGATCCTACGAGCAGTACTTC. Residues: CASSGRRQGSYEQYF.

This chain connects TRBV6-5 to TRBJ1-1; 9 positions agree with TRBD1. V shed 6 bases, J shed 1 base, and the junction held 3 bases outside the gene matches. Germline V gene sequence: CDR1 MNHEY, CDR2 SVGAGI. The CDR3 has 14 amino acids. In DNA form, the CDR3 reads TGTGCCAGCAGACAGGGGGCAACGAACACTGAAGCTTTCTTT. This gives the protein CASRQGATNTEAFF.

A remark on this clone: The same CDR3 arises from other DNA sequences in this sample as well. J is TRBJ2-7 and V is TRBV5-1, with D uncertain. The CDR3 contains 15 residues. CDR1 is SGHRS, CDR2 YFSETQ, per germline. V lost 0 bases and J 0 bases, leaving 10 bases between the germline ends. CDR3 loop: CASSLAPGSSYEQYF. In DNA, the CDR3 is TGCGCCAGCAGCTTGGCGCCAGGAAGCTCCTACGAGCAGTACTTC.

In its sample, this clone was seen once. V is TRBV27 and J is TRBJ2-3; D uncertain. V lost 8 bases and J lost 0, with 12 bases in between. Germline lookup yields CDR1 MNHEY and CDR2 SMNVEV (reference sequence). The CDR3 is 14 amino acids. CDR3 DNA: TGTGCCAGCGGCGAAAAGGACAGCACAGATACGCAGTATTTT. Translation: CASGEKDSTDTQYF.

J is TRBJ1-6 and V is TRBV19; tentatively, D is TRBD1 (6 bases). The germline gives CDR1 LNHDA, CDR2 SQIVND (reference sequence). This CDR3 region has 15 residues. Trimming pared 7 bases from V and 7 bases from J, leaving 17 bases between. CDR3 loop: CASTTIRDTNSPLHF. CDR3 in DNA: TGTGCCAGTACCACCATCCGGGACACCAATTCACCCCTCCACTTT. Using reference TRBV19 and TRBJ1-6 for the parts outside the CDR3, the full variable domain is DGGITQSPKYLFRKEGQNVTLSCEQNLNHDAMYWYRQDPGQGLRLIYYSQIVNDFQKGDIAEGYSVSREKKESFPLTVTSAQKNPTAFYLCASTTIRDTNSPLHFGNGTRLTVT.

Here the CDR3 reads CASSGNRVHNEQFF. The CDR3 DNA sequence: TGTGCCAGCAGCGGAAACAGGGTCCACAATGAGCAGTTCTTC. The chain uses TRBV13 and TRBJ2-1; TRBD1 is a possible D gene (6 bases). Germline V gene sequence: CDR1 PRHDT, CDR2 FYEKMQ (reference sequence). V lost 5 bases and J 5 bases, leaving 13 bases between the germline ends. The CDR3 runs to 14 residues.

This clone is a singleton in its sample. One junction end does not reproduce the germline sequence, and a read error may be involved. The rearrangement joins TRBV7-7 to TRBJ2-2; D uncertain. The CDR3 contains 14 residues. The germline CDR1 and CDR2 sequences are SSHAT and FNYEAQ (reference sequence). CDR3 sequence reads: CASSFRQNTGELFF. For the CDR3, the DNA is TGTGCTAGCAGCTTTCGTCAGAACACCGGGGAGCTGTTTTTT.

V and J are TRBV9 and TRBJ1-1, with 7 positions matching TRBD1. V was clipped by 4 bases and J by 6 bases; unmatched bases: 12. The CDR3 runs to 15 residues. Germline CDR1 is SGDLS and CDR2 is YYNGEE. The CDR3, as DNA: TGTGCCAGCAGCCCGGGGCGACGACAGGGCTCTGAAGCTTTCTTT. Amino acids: CASSPGRRQGSEAFF.

The chain has TRBV15 and TRBJ1-2, with D perhaps matching TRBD1 (5 bases). CDR1 LNHNV and CDR2 YYDKDF come from the germline V gene (reference sequence). V shed 0 bases and J shed 3 bases, with 14 bases lying between them. The CDR3 covers 16 residues. CDR3 residues: CATSRDLGEADYGYTF. CDR3 sequence (DNA): TGTGCCACCAGCAGAGATCTAGGGGAAGCAGACTATGGCTACACCTTC.

The rearrangement links TRBV2 to TRBJ2-5; possible D gene TRBD2, 5 bases. The CDR3 loop spans 12 amino acids. Germline loops: CDR1 SNHLY, CDR2 FYNNEI. Trimming took off 4 bases at V and 5 bases at J, with 8 bases between the two ends. CDR3 amino acids: CASSAEVETQYF. CDR3 DNA: TGTGCCAGCAGTGCGGAGGTGGAGACCCAGTACTTC.

The chain is built from TRBV23-1 and TRBJ2-7; 8 nucleotides agree with TRBD1. TRBV23-1 is sorted into the ORF group, with uncertain function. Trimming removed 4 bases from V and 2 bases from J; junction bases left unmatched: 7. This CDR3 has 15 amino acids. The CDR3 reads CASSLPTGEPYEQYF. CDR3 DNA: TGCGCCAGCAGTCTACCGACAGGGGAGCCCTACGAGCAGTACTTC.

This rearrangement joins TRBV19 to TRBJ2-5; no definite D call. CDR3 length equals 13 residues. With 2 bases removed from V and 9 bases from J, the gap between germline ends came to 13 bases. Germline V gene sequence: CDR1 LNHDA, CDR2 SQIVND (reference sequence). This CDR3 reads CASSISAGSSQYF. For the CDR3, the DNA is TGTGCCAGTAGTATAAGCGCCGGGTCTTCCCAGTACTTC.

This clone came up once. The chain recombines TRBV28 with TRBJ2-7; TRBD1 matches 8 bases. Trimming cost V 5 bases and J 3 bases; bases outside gene matches: 6. The CDR3 length is 14 residues. Germline-derived CDR1 and CDR2 are MDHEN and SYDVKM. CDR3 DNA sequence: TGTGCCAGCAGTCAATCGGGACAGGACTACGAGCAGTACTTC. Its protein is CASSQSGQDYEQYF.